The 30 T cell receptor beta chains listed next were all sequenced from one sample in a study of blood T cell repertoires in COVID-19. Assay: immunoSEQ multiplex PCR; the TCRdb copy retains only in-frame clones and omits some. The repertoire holds about 78,000 clones, with about 89% as singletons. The sequenced material came from peripheral blood. These receptor sequences come from a man between 50 and 59 years old with active or convalescent COVID-19.

The chain links TRBV5-1 to TRBJ2-3; 8 bases match TRBD2. With 1 base clipped from V and 3 bases from J, the junction kept 10 bases outside the gene matches. The CDR3 loop spans 17 amino acids. Germline CDR1 SGHRS, CDR2 YFSETQ. The chain's CDR3 is CASSLTPPSGGTDTQYF. In DNA, the CDR3 is TGCGCCAGCAGCTTGACCCCTCCCAGCGGGGGAACAGATACGCAGTATTTT.

V usage is TRBV6-5 and J usage is TRBJ1-1, with TRBD1 identical over 9 bases. Germline CDR1 is MNHEY and CDR2 is SVGAGI. Trimming at V came to 4 bases and at J to 3 bases, leaving 6 bases not matched to a gene. This CDR3 has 15 amino acids. In nucleotides, the CDR3 is TGTGCCAGCAGTTTACAGGGGGCCTTGGACACTGAAGCTTTCTTT. This translates into CASSLQGALDTEAFF.

The J gene is TRBJ1-6, the V gene TRBV5-1; no firm D call. V was trimmed by 1 base and J by 7 bases, leaving 15 bases between them. From germline, CDR1 is SGHRS and CDR2 YFSETQ. CDR3 size: 16 residues. CDR3 loop: CASSLRPSGSNSPLHF. CDR3 in DNA: TGCGCCAGCAGCTTGCGACCGAGCGGGTCGAATTCACCCCTCCACTTT.

This CDR3 reads CASKPHSEGNSPLHF. CDR3 nucleotides: TGTGCCAGCAAACCCCACTCTGAGGGAAATTCACCCCTCCACTTT. The V call is TRBV28, the J call TRBJ1-6; no reliable D call. With 7 bases removed from V and 7 bases from J, the gap between germline ends came to 17 bases. Germline loops: CDR1 MDHEN, CDR2 SYDVKM. This CDR3 contains 15 residues. The full variable domain, in which reference TRBV28 and TRBJ1-6 provide the parts outside the CDR3, is DVKVTQSSRYLVKRTGEKVFLECVQDMDHENMFWYRQDPGLGLRLIYFSYDVKMKEKGDIPEGYSVSREKKERFSLILESASTNQTSMYLCASKPHSEGNSPLHFGNGTRLTVT.

With regard to this clone: Other DNA sequences from this sample encode an identical CDR3 as well. V is TRBV5-1 and J is TRBJ2-1, with D perhaps matching TRBD1 (5 bases). V lost 0 bases and J lost 6, with 10 bases in between. CDR3 length: 14 amino acids. Germline CDR1 reads SGHRS; CDR2 reads YFSETQ. The CDR3 here is CASSLGQGFNEQFF. For the CDR3, the DNA is TGCGCCAGCAGCTTGGGGCAGGGTTTCAATGAGCAGTTCTTC.

The chain uses TRBV6-4 and TRBJ1-6; 9 bases line up with TRBD1. The length of the CDR3 is 18 residues. V lost 5 bases, J lost 9 bases, and 17 bases stayed unmatched. Germline assignment: CDR1 MRHNA and CDR2 SNTAGT. DNA for the CDR3: TGTGCCAGCAGTCGAACATCGGGGGCCGGGACAGGGAGTTCACCCCTCCACTTT. Translation gives CASSRTSGAGTGSSPLHF.

The V call is TRBV7-7, the J call TRBJ2-1, with a weak D call TRBD2 (5 bases). CDR3 length: 15 residues. CDR1 and CDR2 (germline): SSHAT, FNYEAQ (reference sequence). V dropped 5 bases and J dropped 2 bases, with 13 bases sitting between them. The CDR3 protein is CASSPTPGAYNEQFF. CDR3 DNA sequence: TGTGCCAGCAGCCCAACCCCCGGGGCCTACAATGAGCAGTTCTTC.

CDR3 in DNA: TGTGCCAGCAGTTCTGGACAGGGGGTTGACTATGGCTACACCTTC. Translation gives CASSSGQGVDYGYTF. The chain carries TRBV28 and TRBJ1-2, with TRBD1 matching 10 bases. The CDR3 is made up of 15 amino acids. V trimming: 4 bases; J trimming: 3 bases; junction bases outside the gene matches: 5. The germline V gene has CDR1 MDHEN and CDR2 SYDVKM.

The chain uses TRBV2 and TRBJ1-4; D perhaps matches TRBD1 (5 bases). The CDR3 covers 13 residues. V lost 3 bases and J 7 bases, leaving 9 bases between the germline ends. CDR1 is SNHLY, CDR2 FYNNEI, per germline. Written as DNA, the CDR3 is TGTGCCAGCAGTGATGGGGGGGTTGAAAAACTGTTTTTT. Its translation is CASSDGGVEKLFF.

This sequence joins TRBV6-5 and TRBJ1-2, with D tentatively TRBD1 (5 bases). V was cut by 8 bases and J by 6 bases, with 13 bases left in between. The germline CDR1 and CDR2 sequences are MNHEY and SVGAGI. This CDR3 region has 12 residues. The CDR3 region is CASGIGGDGYTF. CDR3 DNA sequence: TGTGCCAGCGGAATTGGAGGGGATGGCTACACCTTC.

The V call is TRBV28, the J call TRBJ2-1; 8 nucleotides line up with TRBD1. Germline V lookup: CDR1 MDHEN, CDR2 SYDVKM. This CDR3 has 15 residues. V lost 1 base, J lost 6 bases, and 5 bases stayed unmatched. The CDR3 DNA reads TGTGCCAGCAGTTTATCCCTTGGGACAGGCAATGAGCAGTTCTTC. This translates into CASSLSLGTGNEQFF.

The chain combines TRBV28 with TRBJ2-7; D possibly corresponds to TRBD1 (6 bases). Trimming stripped 5 bases from V and 3 bases from J, with 14 bases between. The germline V gene encodes CDR1 MDHEN and CDR2 SYDVKM. The CDR3 has 14 amino acids. CDR3 residues: CASSPTIQGYEQYF. The CDR3 region has the DNA TGTGCCAGCAGTCCAACGATACAGGGCTACGAGCAGTACTTC.

This chain uses TRBV9 with TRBJ2-5; 7 bases map to TRBD2. Trimming took 0 bases from V and 0 from J; bases not matched to a gene: 2. The CDR3 is 15 amino acids. Germline CDR1 SGDLS, CDR2 YYNGEE. CDR3 coding DNA: TGTGCCAGCAGCGTAGGAGCGGGGTACCAAGAGACCCAGTACTTC. It is translated as CASSVGAGYQETQYF.

The V and J genes are TRBV13 and TRBJ2-5, with a tentative D call TRBD2 (6 bases). The CDR3 is 14 residues long. Trimming removed 6 bases at V and 5 bases at J, with 16 bases between. Germline assignment: CDR1 PRHDT and CDR2 FYEKMQ (reference sequence). The CDR3 DNA follows: TGTGCCAGCAGTCAGGGTTCGGGGGACGAGACCCAGTACTTC. It encodes CASSQGSGDETQYF.

The V call is TRBV6-1, the J call TRBJ1-2; a weak D match, TRBD1 (6 bases). This CDR3 is built from 14 residues. The V end was cut by 1 base, the J end by 5 bases, with 11 bases between. CDR1 MNHNS and CDR2 SASEGT come from the germline V gene. As DNA, the CDR3 is TGTGCCAGCAGTGAAGGGGCAGGGGTTTATGGCTACACCTTC. It is translated as CASSEGAGVYGYTF.

This chain joins TRBV4-3 and TRBJ2-1; no definite D call. The CDR3 covers 11 residues. V lost 5 bases to trimming and J lost 9 bases, with 8 bases between them. CDR1 is LGHNA, CDR2 YSLEER, per germline. The CDR3 DNA reads TGCGCCAGCAGCGAGAGAGGTGAGCAGTTCTTC. Translating it yields CASSERGEQFF.

This chain links TRBV6-2 or TRBV6-3 with TRBJ2-7; D uncertain. V lost 6 bases, J lost 4 bases, and 16 bases lay in between. The CDR3 consists of 14 residues. CDR1 is MNHEY and CDR2 is SVGEGT in the germline V gene. The CDR3 spells CASSPPPTYYEQYF. CDR3 nucleotides: TGTGCCAGCAGCCCCCCCCCGACTTATTACGAGCAGTACTTC.

The V and J genes are TRBV7-2 and TRBJ1-1; TRBD1 agrees at 9 bases. Germline CDR1 and CDR2: SGHTA and FQGNSA. This CDR3 has 14 amino acids. The V segment lost 4 bases and the J segment 4 bases; nucleotides outside the gene matches: 4. CDR3: CASSSGQGFTEAFF. Written as DNA, the CDR3 is TGTGCCAGCAGCTCGGGACAGGGATTCACTGAAGCTTTCTTT.

The V gene is TRBV15, the J gene TRBJ2-7, with TRBD2 identical over 9 bases. CDR3 length: 13 amino acids. V lost 0 bases to trimming and J lost 7 bases; unmatched junction nucleotides: 1. Germline CDR1 reads LNHNV; CDR2 reads YYDKDF (reference sequence). The CDR3 DNA is TGTGCCACCAGCAGAGAGGGACTAGCTGAGCAGTACTTC. Protein sequence: CATSREGLAEQYF. Full variable domain (outside the CDR3, taken from reference TRBV15 and TRBJ2-7): DAMVIQNPRYQVTQFGKPVTLSCSQTLNHNVMYWYQQKSSQAPKLLFHYYDKDFNNEADTPDNFQSRRPNTSFCFLDIRSPGLGDTAMYLCATSREGLAEQYFGPGTRLTVT.

The chain uses TRBV6-5 and TRBJ1-2, with a possible D match to TRBD1 (5 bases). Per the germline V gene, CDR1 is MNHEY and CDR2 is SVGAGI. There are 14 residues in the CDR3. V shed 2 bases and J shed 1 base, with 8 bases lying between them. The CDR3 reads CASSYDSYNYGYTF. The CDR3 DNA reads TGTGCCAGCAGTTACGACAGTTATAACTATGGCTACACCTTC.

The J gene is TRBJ2-3, the V gene TRBV7-2; 11 positions agree with TRBD2. V dropped 5 bases and J dropped 3; count of bases not matched to a gene: 7. The germline V gene has CDR1 SGHTA and CDR2 FQGNSA. The CDR3 runs to 16 residues. The CDR3 DNA sequence: TGTGCCAGCAGCCGGCTAGCGGGGGGTTGGACAGATACGCAGTATTTT. Protein product: CASSRLAGGWTDTQYF.

The chain combines TRBV28 with TRBJ2-3, with 8 bases aligning to TRBD2. Trimming removed 7 bases from V and 4 bases from J; junction bases left unmatched: 13. Germline values: CDR1 MDHEN, CDR2 SYDVKM. CDR3 length equals 16 residues. CDR3 DNA sequence: TGTGCCAGCACCATAGGAGGGGCGGGGGGCGCAGATACGCAGTATTTT. It is translated as CASTIGGAGGADTQYF.

The chain employs TRBV28 and TRBJ2-7, with 7 nucleotides matching TRBD1. The CDR3 consists of 14 residues. The V gene end was trimmed by 2 bases and the J gene end by 9 bases; junction bases not matched to a gene: 10. The germline CDR1 and CDR2 sequences are MDHEN and SYDVKM. The chain's CDR3 is CASSLGTVLRVQYF. The CDR3 coding sequence is TGTGCCAGCAGTTTAGGGACAGTTCTACGAGTGCAGTACTTC.

V gene TRBV5-1 combines with J gene TRBJ2-1, with D tentatively TRBD2 (6 bases). V gave up 2 bases and J gave up 0 bases, with 9 bases separating them. Germline V gene lookup returns CDR1 SGHRS and CDR2 YFSETQ. CDR3 length equals 15 residues. DNA of the CDR3: TGCGCCAGCAGCTTCGACGGGAGCTCCTACAATGAGCAGTTCTTC. It codes for CASSFDGSSYNEQFF.

The gene calls are TRBV7-9 and TRBJ1-4; perhaps TRBD1 as D (5 bases). The CDR3 runs 14 residues. Germline CDR1 reads SEHNR; CDR2 reads FQNEAQ (reference sequence). V dropped 5 bases and J dropped 3 bases, with 10 bases sitting between them. The CDR3 loop reads CASSPRGANEKLFF. CDR3 nucleotide sequence: TGTGCCAGCAGCCCCCGGGGGGCTAATGAAAAACTGTTTTTT.

This sequence joins TRBV30 and TRBJ2-1, with D possibly being TRBD1 (5 bases). Trimming took 2 bases from V and 2 from J, leaving 10 bases between them. The CDR3 runs 14 residues. Germline assignment: CDR1 GTSNPN and CDR2 SVGIG (reference sequence). CDR3 region: CAWSPDTAYNEQFF. CDR3 DNA: TGTGCCTGGAGTCCGGACACCGCCTACAATGAGCAGTTCTTC. The full variable domain, with the rest looked up from reference TRBV30 and TRBJ2-1, is SQTIHQWPATLVQPVGSPLSLECTVEGTSNPNLYWYRQAAGRGLQLLFYSVGIGQISSEVPQNLSASRPQDRQFILSSKKLLLSDSGFYLCAWSPDTAYNEQFFGPGTRLTVL.

The rearrangement uses TRBV4-1 and TRBJ2-5, with TRBD1 matching over 7 bases. The CDR3 contains 14 residues. Germline values: CDR1 MGHRA, CDR2 YSYEKL. Losses at the gene ends were 4 bases for V and 3 bases for J; bases not matched to a gene: 5. The CDR3 sequence: CASSPWTGKETQYF. DNA of the CDR3: TGCGCCAGCAGCCCTTGGACAGGCAAAGAGACCCAGTACTTC.

This clone was seen once. The chain carries TRBV10-1 and TRBJ1-1, with D possibly being TRBD1 (6 bases). CDR3 length equals 14 residues. Germline CDR1 reads WNHNN; CDR2 reads SYGVQD (reference sequence). Trimming stripped 3 bases from V and 1 base from J, with 9 bases between. The CDR3 loop reads CASSDTGQNTEAFF. The CDR3 DNA is TGCGCCAGCAGTGATACAGGGCAGAACACTGAAGCTTTCTTT.

This chain connects TRBV2 to TRBJ2-3; 14 bases are shared with TRBD2. The CDR3 runs to 18 residues. V gave up 7 bases and J gave up 0 bases; unmatched junction bases: 9. Germline V lookup: CDR1 SNHLY, CDR2 FYNNEI. The CDR3 reads CASTVGTSGGASTDTQYF. Here the CDR3 DNA reads TGTGCCAGCACCGTTGGGACTAGCGGGGGAGCTAGCACAGATACGCAGTATTTT.

This chain uses TRBV2 with TRBJ2-2; 9 bases are a match to TRBD2. The J segment lost 6 bases and the V segment lost 1 base, leaving 3 bases of the junction unmatched. Per germline, CDR1 SNHLY and CDR2 FYNNEI. This CDR3 is 15 amino acids long. In nucleotides, the CDR3 is TGTGCCAGCAGTGAAGATAGCGGGGGAGCCGGGGAGCTGTTTTTT. This gives the protein CASSEDSGGAGELFF.